These 4 T cell receptor beta chains came from one sample sequenced in a study of multiple sclerosis patients with progressive multifocal leukoencephalopathy. TCRdb's copy holds only in-frame clones and misses some; the assay was immunoSEQ multiplex PCR. The table shows around 25,000 clones, with around 93% occurring only once. Stated time point: around eleven months of natalizumab therapy. The material was PBMCs, obtained from a patient treated with natalizumab. The receptors here all came from a man aged 25 to 40 with multiple sclerosis.

The chain carries TRBV29-1 and TRBJ1-1; the D is unclear. Trimming cost V 6 bases and J 3 bases, with 14 bases left between them. This CDR3 has 13 residues. Germline CDR1 and CDR2: SQVTM and ANQGSEA. CDR3 nucleotide sequence: TGCAGCGTCCTAGCAGACCAAGACACTGAAGCTTTCTTT. Translated, it gives CSVLADQDTEAFF.

This clone was found a few times. The chain has TRBV5-6 and TRBJ2-7, with D uncertain. This CDR3 spans 13 amino acids. Trimming shortened V by 2 bases and J by 3 bases, and 9 bases separated the two germline ends. Germline CDR1 reads SGHDT; CDR2 reads YYEEEE. CDR3 sequence reads: CASSFLGNYEQYF. DNA of the CDR3: TGTGCCAGCAGCTTTCTCGGAAACTACGAGCAGTACTTC.

The rearrangement uses TRBV5-1 and TRBJ2-1; 7 bases match TRBD2. Per the germline V gene, CDR1 is SGHRS and CDR2 is YFSETQ. This CDR3 region has 13 residues. Unmatched junction bases numbered 6, after V lost 3 bases and J lost 9 bases. The CDR3 loop reads CASSYGLVSEQFF. The DNA for the CDR3 is TGCGCCAGCAGCTACGGACTAGTGAGTGAGCAGTTCTTC.

The V call is TRBV28, the J call TRBJ1-1, with D maybe TRBD1 (5 bases). Germline lookup yields CDR1 MDHEN and CDR2 SYDVKM. V was clipped by 5 bases and J by 5 bases, with 15 bases between them. CDR3 length: 14 residues. The CDR3 sequence: CASSPPWGGTEAFF. The CDR3 nucleotides read TGTGCCAGCAGTCCACCTTGGGGGGGGACTGAAGCTTTCTTT. The full variable domain, its missing parts supplied by reference TRBV28 and TRBJ1-1, is DVKVTQSSRYLVKRTGEKVFLECVQDMDHENMFWYRQDPGLGLRLIYFSYDVKMKEKGDIPEGYSVSREKKERFSLILESASTNQTSMYLCASSPPWGGTEAFFGQGTRLTVV.